This T cell receptor beta chain is from a study of naive and memory T cell subsets. Points on this clonotype: Antigen specificity is unknown.

General study points: Naive repertoires, especially CD8, held a few larger clonotypes, possibly memory cells re-expressing CD45RA. RNA-based TCR counts may shift with T cell activation and differentiation. The power law exponent of TCR abundance differed between naive and memory cells. There was no ground truth to check naive and memory subset results.

Both TRBC1 and TRBC2 were covered by a beta constant-region primer of two equimolar oligonucleotides. Four rounds of PCR amplified the ligated cDNA using nested alpha and beta constant-region primers plus SP2. Using its own MiXCR run on the UMI-ligation and nested PCR reads, TCRdb lists one record per CDR3 protein. The sample includes some 110,000 distinct CDR3 sequences, more than 12% of them seen just once. The CDR3 consists of 15 residues. J gave up 4 bases and V 2 bases, and 7 bases lay outside the gene matches. CDR1 is MNHEY, CDR2 SVGEGT, per germline. V is TRBV6-2 or TRBV6-3 and J is TRBJ2-5; 7 nucleotides align to TRBD1. This sequence originates from a human donor in good health. Sequenced: naive CD8+ T cells from blood. Here the CDR3 DNA reads TGTGCCAGCAGTTACGCCAGTACAGGGGTAGAGACCCAGTACTTC. Amino acids: CASSYASTGVETQYF.